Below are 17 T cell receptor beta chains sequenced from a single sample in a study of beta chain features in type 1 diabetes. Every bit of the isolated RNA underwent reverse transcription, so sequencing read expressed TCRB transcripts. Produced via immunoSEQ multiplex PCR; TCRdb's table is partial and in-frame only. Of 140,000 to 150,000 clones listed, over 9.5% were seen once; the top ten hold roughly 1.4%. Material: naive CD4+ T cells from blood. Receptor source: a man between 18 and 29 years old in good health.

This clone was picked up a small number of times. CDR3 loop: CASIGDRTYEQYF. The CDR3 bases are TGTGCCAGTATCGGGGACAGAACCTACGAGCAGTACTTC. The chain employs TRBV19 and TRBJ2-7, with 7 bases aligning to TRBD1. This CDR3 region has 13 residues. V shed 7 bases and J 2 bases; nucleotides not matched to a gene: 5. Germline CDR1 and CDR2: LNHDA and SQIVND (reference sequence).

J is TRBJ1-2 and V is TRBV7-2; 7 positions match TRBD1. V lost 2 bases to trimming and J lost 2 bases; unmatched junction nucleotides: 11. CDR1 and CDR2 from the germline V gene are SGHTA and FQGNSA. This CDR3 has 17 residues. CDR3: CASSLSGGGRGNYGYTF. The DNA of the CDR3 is TGTGCCAGCAGCTTAAGCGGGGGCGGCAGGGGGAACTATGGCTACACCTTC.

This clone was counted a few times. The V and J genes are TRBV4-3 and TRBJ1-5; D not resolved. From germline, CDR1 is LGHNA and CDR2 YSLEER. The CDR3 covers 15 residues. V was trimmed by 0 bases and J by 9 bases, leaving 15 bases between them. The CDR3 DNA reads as TGCGCCAGCAGCCAAGATGAGAGGAGCCCCCGGCCCCAGCATTTT. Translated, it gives CASSQDERSPRPQHF.

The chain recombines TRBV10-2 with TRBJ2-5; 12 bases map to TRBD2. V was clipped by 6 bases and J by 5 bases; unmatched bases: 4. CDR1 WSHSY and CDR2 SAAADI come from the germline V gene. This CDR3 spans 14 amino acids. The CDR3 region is CASRRGLAGETQYF. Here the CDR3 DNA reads TGCGCCAGCAGGCGAGGACTAGCGGGGGAGACCCAGTACTTC.

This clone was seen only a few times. In DNA form, the CDR3 reads TGCAGCGCCCCAAGGGGACAGGGCCCCCTCAGCTCCTACAATGAGCAGTTCTTC. Residues: CSAPRGQGPLSSYNEQFF. J is TRBJ2-1 and V is TRBV29-1, with 9 bases matching TRBD1. The germline V gene encodes CDR1 SQVTM and CDR2 ANQGSEA. V dropped 7 bases and J dropped 0; count of bases not matched to a gene: 16. This CDR3 has 18 residues.

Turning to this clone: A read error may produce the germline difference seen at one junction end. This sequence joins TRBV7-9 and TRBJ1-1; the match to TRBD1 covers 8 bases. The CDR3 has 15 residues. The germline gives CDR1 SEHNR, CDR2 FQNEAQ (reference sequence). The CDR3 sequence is CVSSLVPGGYTEAFF. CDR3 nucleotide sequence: TGTGTCAGCAGCTTAGTTCCAGGGGGCTACACTGAAGCTTTCTTT. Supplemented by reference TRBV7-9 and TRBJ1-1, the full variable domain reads DTGVSQNPRHKITKRGQNVTFRCDPISEHNRLYWYRQTLGQGPEFLTYFQNEAQLEKSRLLSDRFSAERPKGSFSTLEIQRTEQGDSAMYLCVSSLVPGGYTEAFFGQGTRLTVV.

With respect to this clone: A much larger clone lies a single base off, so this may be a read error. The CDR3 here is CASSQVFGTPNEQFF. The CDR3 bases are TGCGCCAGCAGCCAAGTATTCGGGACACCTAATGAGCAGTTCTTC. The chain carries TRBV4-3 and TRBJ2-1, with TRBD1 as a possible D gene (6 bases). In germline, CDR1 is LGHNA, CDR2 YSLEER. The CDR3 is made up of 15 amino acids. The V end was cut by 1 base, the J end by 7 bases, with 14 bases between.

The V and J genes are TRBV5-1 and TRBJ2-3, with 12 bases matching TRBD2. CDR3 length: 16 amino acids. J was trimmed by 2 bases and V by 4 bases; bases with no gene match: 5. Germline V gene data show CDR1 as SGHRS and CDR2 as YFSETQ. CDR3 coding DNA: TGCGCCAGCAGCAACGGACTAGCGGGGCTCACAGATACGCAGTATTTT. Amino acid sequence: CASSNGLAGLTDTQYF.

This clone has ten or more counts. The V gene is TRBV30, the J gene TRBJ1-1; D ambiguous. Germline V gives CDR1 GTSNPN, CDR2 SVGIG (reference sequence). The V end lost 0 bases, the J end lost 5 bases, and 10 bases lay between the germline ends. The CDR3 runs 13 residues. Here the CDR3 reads CAWSVRWRTEAFF. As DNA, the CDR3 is TGTGCCTGGAGTGTACGGTGGAGGACTGAAGCTTTCTTT.

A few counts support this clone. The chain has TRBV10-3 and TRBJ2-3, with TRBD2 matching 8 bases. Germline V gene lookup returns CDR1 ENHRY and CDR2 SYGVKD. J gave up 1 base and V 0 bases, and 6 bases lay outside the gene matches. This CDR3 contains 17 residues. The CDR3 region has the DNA TGTGCCATCAGTGAGTCGGCCGGTAGCGGGGGCACAGATACGCAGTATTTT. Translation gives CAISESAGSGGTDTQYF.

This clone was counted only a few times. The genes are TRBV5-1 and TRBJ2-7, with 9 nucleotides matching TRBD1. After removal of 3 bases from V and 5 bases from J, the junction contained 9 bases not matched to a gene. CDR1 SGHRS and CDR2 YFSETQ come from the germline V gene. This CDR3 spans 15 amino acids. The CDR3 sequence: CASSYRTGAVNEQYF. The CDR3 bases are TGCGCCAGCAGCTACCGGACAGGGGCCGTCAACGAGCAGTACTTC.

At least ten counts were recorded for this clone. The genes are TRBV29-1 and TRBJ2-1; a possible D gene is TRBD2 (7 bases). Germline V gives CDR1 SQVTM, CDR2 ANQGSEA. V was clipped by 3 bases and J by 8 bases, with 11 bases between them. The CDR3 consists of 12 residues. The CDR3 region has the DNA TGCAGCGTTGAGCTAGGGGGGGATGAGCAGTTCTTC. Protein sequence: CSVELGGDEQFF.

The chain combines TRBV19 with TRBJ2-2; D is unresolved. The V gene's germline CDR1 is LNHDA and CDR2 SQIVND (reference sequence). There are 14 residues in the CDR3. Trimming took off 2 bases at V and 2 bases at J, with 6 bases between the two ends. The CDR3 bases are TGTGCCAGTAGTATACAGGCCAACACCGGGGAGCTGTTTTTT. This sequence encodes CASSIQANTGELFF.

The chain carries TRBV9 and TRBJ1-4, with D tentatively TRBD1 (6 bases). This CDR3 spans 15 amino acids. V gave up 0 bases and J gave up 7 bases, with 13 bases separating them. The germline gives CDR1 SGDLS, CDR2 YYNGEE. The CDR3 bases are TGTGCCAGCAGCGTAGGGGACACGGGCACTGAAAAACTGTTTTTT. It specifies CASSVGDTGTEKLFF.

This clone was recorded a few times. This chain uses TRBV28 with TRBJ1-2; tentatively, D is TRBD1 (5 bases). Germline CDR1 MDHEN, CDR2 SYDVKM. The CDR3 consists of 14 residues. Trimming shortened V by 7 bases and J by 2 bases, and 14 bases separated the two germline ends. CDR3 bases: TGTGCCAGCATGATGGGGGGGTCCAACTATGGCTACACCTTC. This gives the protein CASMMGGSNYGYTF.

The CDR3 DNA reads TGTGCCAGCAGCTTAGAGGACACCAGCTACGAGCAGTACTTC. It translates to CASSLEDTSYEQYF. The chain joins TRBV7-6 to TRBJ2-7; TRBD1 might be the D (5 bases). The germline V gene has CDR1 SGHVS and CDR2 FNYEAQ. This CDR3 is built from 14 residues. Trimming left V 1 base short and J 3 bases short, with 10 bases between.

As DNA, the CDR3 is TGTGCCAGCAGCTCTGGACAGGGGGATAGCTATGGCTACACCTTC. It encodes CASSSGQGDSYGYTF. The V gene is TRBV7-2, the J gene TRBJ1-2; TRBD1 agrees at 10 bases. V lost 4 bases and J lost 4; bases outside the gene matches: 6. In germline, CDR1 is SGHTA, CDR2 FQGNSA. The CDR3 loop spans 15 amino acids.